One sample yielded the 12 T cell receptor beta chains listed below, sequenced in a study of response to subunit inactivated influenza vaccine listed by TCRdb under 2018. Receptor libraries were prepared by RT-PCR. Sequencer: Illumina HiSeq 2500. TCRdb reworked the public reads: Q25 trimming with fastp, MiXCR clone assembly, productive beta chains retained. Rows with a matching CDR3 protein are joined into one entry that keeps the most common DNA and genes. The sample table shows more than 400,000 distinct CDR3 sequences, and around 7.7% are seen once. The ten largest make up over 10% of the sample. The sequencing here drew on PBMCs from blood, taken around 25 months after vaccination. These receptors were collected from a man between 50 and 75 years old who received an inactivated influenza vaccine. Donor details come from another sample of the same person, matched by shared clones.

This clonotype was found many times. V gene TRBV7-9 combines with J gene TRBJ1-5; TRBD1 aligns across 9 bases. The germline V gene encodes CDR1 SEHNR and CDR2 FQNEAQ (reference sequence). The CDR3 totals 14 residues. J was trimmed by 4 bases and V by 5 bases; bases with no gene match: 3. The CDR3 DNA reads as TGTGCCAGCAGCCAGGGGACAGGGAATCAGCCCCAGCATTTT. Translation gives CASSQGTGNQPQHF.

This clonotype was seen ten or more times. This sequence joins TRBV15 and TRBJ2-2, with D perhaps matching TRBD2 (5 bases). Germline V gives CDR1 LNHNV, CDR2 YYDKDF (reference sequence). This CDR3 is built from 15 residues. Trimming removed 0 bases at V and 6 bases at J, with 11 bases between. The CDR3 nucleotides read TGTGCCACCAGCAGAGATGGTGGAGGTCCCGGGGAGCTGTTTTTT. Amino acid sequence: CATSRDGGGPGELFF.

This clonotype was counted at least ten times. The chain links TRBV29-1 to TRBJ1-3; maybe TRBD1 (5 bases). The CDR3 spans 13 residues. CDR1 is SQVTM, CDR2 ANQGSEA, per germline. The ends were cut back, 4 bases at V and 0 bases at J, with 7 bases in the middle. For the CDR3, the DNA is TGCAGCGTTGGTCAGGGCTCTGGAAACACCATATATTTT. This gives the protein CSVGQGSGNTIYF. The full variable domain, its missing parts supplied by reference TRBV29-1 and TRBJ1-3, is SAVISQKPSRDICQRGTSLTIQCQVDSQVTMMFWYRQQPGQSLTLIATANQGSEATYESGFVIDKFPISRPNLTFSTLTVSNMSPEDSSIYLCSVGQGSGNTIYFGEGSWLTVV.

This clonotype has ten or more counts. The CDR3 is CASSQGAISYEQYF. The CDR3 DNA sequence: TGCGCCAGCAGCCAAGGGGCGATCTCCTACGAGCAGTACTTC. The V and J genes are TRBV4-3 and TRBJ2-7, with D uncertain. CDR3 length equals 14 residues. Germline V gives CDR1 LGHNA, CDR2 YSLEER. Trimming removed 1 base at V and 0 bases at J, with 7 bases between.

V is TRBV20-1 and J is TRBJ2-1, with TRBD1 identical over 8 bases. Germline CDR1 reads DFQATT; CDR2 reads SNEGSKA (reference sequence). The CDR3 spans 14 residues. The V gene end was trimmed by 4 bases and the J gene end by 7 bases; junction bases not matched to a gene: 9. The CDR3 here is CSATRQGYYNEQFF. Here the CDR3 DNA reads TGCAGTGCTACCCGACAGGGGTACTATAATGAGCAGTTCTTC.

This clonotype was seen at least ten times. V gene TRBV7-2 combines with J gene TRBJ2-1, with D unclear. Germline V CDR1 and CDR2: SGHTA, FQGNSA. The ends were cut back, 9 bases at V and 3 bases at J, with 18 bases in the middle. The CDR3 spans 15 residues. CDR3 loop: CASIGRASNYNEQFF. DNA of the CDR3: TGTGCCAGTATCGGACGAGCCTCTAACTACAATGAGCAGTTCTTC.

The genes are TRBV4-1 and TRBJ2-3; 9 bases line up with TRBD2. The germline V gene has CDR1 MGHRA and CDR2 YSYEKL. With V trimmed by 0 bases and J by 3 bases, 10 bases remained unmatched. The CDR3 extends over 18 amino acids. In DNA, the CDR3 is TGCGCCAGCAGCCAAGAGCCGGGACTAGCCCCTTGGACAGATACGCAGTATTTT. It translates to CASSQEPGLAPWTDTQYF.

The CDR3 DNA reads TGTGCCAGCGCGAGGGGGTGGCAGCCCCAGCATTTT. The encoded protein is CASARGWQPQHF. The chain recombines TRBV28 with TRBJ1-5; TRBD1 is a possible D gene (6 bases). Germline V lookup: CDR1 MDHEN, CDR2 SYDVKM. V was clipped by 8 bases and J by 7 bases, with 12 bases between them. The CDR3 consists of 12 residues.

This clonotype was seen ten or more times. The chain carries TRBV20-1 and TRBJ2-1, with D unclear. Germline V gene lookup returns CDR1 DFQATT and CDR2 SNEGSKA (reference sequence). V was trimmed by 1 base and J by 10 bases, leaving 11 bases between them. The CDR3 contains 12 residues. In nucleotides, the CDR3 is TGCAGTGCTAGAGGCCCAGCCAGCGAGCAGTTCTTC. Translation gives CSARGPASEQFF.

This clonotype showed up just a few times. The rearrangement joins TRBV7-8 to TRBJ2-7; possibly TRBD2 for D (6 bases). The CDR3 consists of 14 residues. Germline assignment: CDR1 SGHVS and CDR2 FQNEAQ. V lost 0 bases to trimming and J lost 6 bases, with 12 bases between them. The chain's CDR3 is CASSLAGGVGEQYF. The CDR3 DNA follows: TGTGCCAGCAGCTTAGCGGGGGGAGTGGGCGAGCAGTACTTC. The whole variable domain, remainder taken from reference TRBV7-8 and TRBJ2-7, is GAGVSQSPRYKVAKRGQDVALRCDPISGHVSLFWYQQALGQGPEFLTYFQNEAQLDKSGLPSDRFFAERPEGSVSTLKIQRTQQEDSAVYLCASSLAGGVGEQYFGPGTRLTVT.

At least ten counts were recorded for this clonotype. Here the CDR3 DNA reads TGTGCCAGCACTAATAGCATGAAGCAGTATTTT. Protein product: CASTNSMKQYF. The chain recombines TRBV7-2 with TRBJ2-3; no clear D gene. The CDR3 spans 11 residues. Per germline, CDR1 SGHTA and CDR2 FQGNSA. V lost 7 bases, J lost 11 bases, and 13 bases lay in between.

V is TRBV12-3 or TRBV12-4 and J is TRBJ2-5; 8 bases map to TRBD1. The CDR3 totals 14 residues. V lost 7 bases to trimming and J lost 4 bases; unmatched junction nucleotides: 8. The chain's CDR3 is CASNQQGVGETQYF. CDR3 nucleotide sequence: TGTGCCAGCAATCAACAGGGGGTAGGAGAGACCCAGTACTTC.